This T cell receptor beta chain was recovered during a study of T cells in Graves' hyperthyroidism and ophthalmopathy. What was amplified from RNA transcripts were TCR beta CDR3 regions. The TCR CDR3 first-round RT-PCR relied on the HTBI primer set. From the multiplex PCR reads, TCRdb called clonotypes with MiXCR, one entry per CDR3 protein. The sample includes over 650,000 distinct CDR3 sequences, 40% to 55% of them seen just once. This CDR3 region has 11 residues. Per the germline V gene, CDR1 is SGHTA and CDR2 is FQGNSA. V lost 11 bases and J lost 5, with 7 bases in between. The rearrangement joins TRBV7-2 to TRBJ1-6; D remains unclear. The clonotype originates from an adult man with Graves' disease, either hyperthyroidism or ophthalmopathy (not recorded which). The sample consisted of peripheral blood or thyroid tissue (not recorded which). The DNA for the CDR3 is TGTGCCTGGAGCCATAATTCACCCCTCCACTTT. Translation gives CAWSHNSPLHF.